Given below is one TCR beta chain in context. Antigen unknown. The data originate from a study of siplizumab effects on memory and regulatory T cells. Notes on the study in general: Naive T cells were seen as more diverse than memory cells and as major alloresponse contributors.

This CDR3 is built from 14 residues. The germline V gene has CDR1 KGHSH and CDR2 LQKENI. V lost 2 bases, J lost 4 bases, and 8 bases lay in between. Assays examined roughly 100,000 TCR templates per sample. The method was immunoSEQ multiplex PCR; TCRdb's version includes in-frame clones alone and lacks a portion of them. The data show over 100,000 clones, about 90% seen once. The receptor comes from a human donor in good health. The chain links TRBV18 to TRBJ1-4, with D hard to call. The source material was Tregs sorted from blood. The CDR3 sequence is CASSPGPFNEKLFF. The CDR3, as DNA: TGTGCCAGCTCACCAGGCCCTTTTAATGAAAAACTGTTTTTT.